This T cell receptor beta chain was documented in a study of brain T cells in children with intractable seizures. Study-wide findings and caveats: Only CDR3 sequence similarity suggested viral specificity, without known HCMV serostatus.

Profiled with immunoSEQ multiplex PCR; TCRdb holds only in-frame clones, not every one. The data show around 100,000 clones, around 94% seen once. Sequencing was limited to surgery cases with top T cell transcript signatures in brain tissue. Per the germline V gene, CDR1 is GTSNPN and CDR2 is SVGIG (reference sequence). CDR3 length: 16 residues. Trimming removed 0 bases from V and 7 bases from J; junction bases left unmatched: 14. To note about this clone: Its target is not known.

The clonotype originates from a boy in the first two years of life with hemimegalencephaly and intractable seizures. The rearrangement links TRBV30 to TRBJ2-7; 8 bases map to TRBD1. The specimen was peripheral blood, collected at surgery. The CDR3 region has the DNA TGTGCCTGGAGTGTCCAATTGACAGGGGCCCAATTTGAGCAGTACTTC. This translates into CAWSVQLTGAQFEQYF.